These T cell receptor beta chains were read from a single sample in a study of T cell repertoires in cytomegalovirus infection. These receptors have no known antigen. TCRdb re-analysed the reads in MiXCR, keeping a single row per CDR3 protein. The profile shows approximately 730,000 distinct CDR3 sequences, 25% to 35% of them singletons. The sequences come from cultured CD8+ T cells from PBMCs, collected from culture after CMV antigen stimulation. Receptor source: a human donor in good health (CMV status not recorded). Some clones in this sample may be carry-over from other donors' samples. Each CDR3 is given with its conserved first and last residue. A D gene is named only where the DNA matches it firmly. Where a row states a size, it is once, few, many or the class of an expanded clone; other rows omit it.

TRBJ1-2	TRBV6-4	NA	NA	CASSDGTGYTF	TGTGCCAGCAGTGACGGAACCGGCTACACCTTC
TRBJ1-2	TRBV29-1	NA	NA	CSVEDRLDYGYTF	TGCAGCGTTGAAGATCGACTAGACTATGGCTACACCTTC
TRBJ2-5	TRBV6-2/TRBV6-3	NA	NA	CASRPPKYQETQYF	TGTGCCAGCAGACCACCCAAGTACCAAGAGACCCAGTACTTC
TRBJ2-5	TRBV6-5	NA	NA	CASTKGSQETQYF	TGTGCCAGCACAAAGGGGTCCCAAGAGACCCAGTACTTC
TRBJ2-1	TRBV2	NA	few	CASPNKYNEQFF	TGTGCCAGCCCCAACAAGTACAATGAGCAGTTCTTC
TRBJ1-1	TRBV7-9	TRBD1	few	CASRTQGVRAEAFF	TGTGCCAGCAGAACCCAGGGGGTGAGAGCTGAAGCTTTCTTT
TRBJ2-2	TRBV10-2	NA	NA	CASSDWGGGTGELFF	TGCGCCAGCAGTGATTGGGGAGGAGGCACCGGGGAGCTGTTTTTT
TRBJ1-3	TRBV7-9	TRBD1	many	CASSVGQVWRGNTIYF	TGTGCCAGCAGCGTAGGACAGGTCTGGAGAGGAAACACCATATATTTT
TRBJ1-2	TRBV7-3	NA	NA	CASSADNNYGYTF	TGTGCCAGCAGCGCGGACAATAACTATGGCTACACCTTC
TRBJ1-2	TRBV9	TRBD1	NA	CASSGPGQGGSNYGYTF	TGTGCCAGCAGCGGACCGGGACAGGGCGGTTCGAACTATGGCTACACCTTC
TRBJ1-2	TRBV12-5	NA	few	CASGLGDTGGRNGYTF	TGTGCTAGTGGTTTGGGAGACACCGGGGGAAGGAACGGCTACACCTTC
TRBJ2-2	TRBV12-3/TRBV12-4	TRBD1	NA	CASSFDRVGNTGELFF	TGTGCCAGCAGTTTCGACAGGGTGGGGAACACCGGGGAGCTGTTTTTT
TRBJ1-2	TRBV29-1	NA	NA	CSVTGPGGYTF	TGCAGCGTTACCGGGCCGGGTGGCTACACCTTC
TRBJ1-6	TRBV7-6	TRBD1	NA	CASSPGTGANSPLHF	TGTGCCAGCAGCCCCGGGACAGGAGCTAATTCACCCCTCCACTTT
TRBJ2-1	TRBV2	NA	NA	CASPGGREQFF	TGTGCCAGCCCCGGGGGCAGGGAGCAGTTCTTC
TRBJ1-6	TRBV7-9	NA	many	CASSSPSSPLHF	TGTGCCAGCAGCTCCCCGAGTTCACCCCTCCACTTT
TRBJ1-5	TRBV19	TRBD1	NA	CASRTGAYLSNQPQHF	TGTGCCAGTAGGACAGGGGCCTATCTAAGCAATCAGCCCCAGCATTTT
TRBJ1-1	TRBV5-5	NA	few	CASSLGNGGHHMNTEAFF	TGTGCCAGCAGCTTGGGTAACGGGGGACACCACATGAACACTGAAGCTTTCTTT
TRBJ2-6	TRBV10-3	NA	NA	CAISENSGANVLTF	TGTGCCATCAGTGAGAACTCTGGGGCCAACGTCCTGACTTTC
TRBJ2-3	TRBV12-3/TRBV12-4	TRBD2	NA	CASSLGGGGAWADTQYF	TGTGCCAGCAGTTTAGGAGGCGGGGGGGCATGGGCAGATACGCAGTATTTT
TRBJ1-1	TRBV7-2	NA	many	CASSLGALGTEAFF	TGTGCCAGCAGCTTAGGGGCCCTGGGCACTGAAGCTTTCTTT
TRBJ2-6	TRBV15	TRBD1	few	CATSTVIGRGLGANVLTF	TGTGCCACCAGCACAGTAATCGGAAGGGGGCTAGGGGCCAACGTCCTGACTTTC
TRBJ2-1	TRBV4-3	TRBD2	NA	CASSQDSGSLNEQFF	TGCGCCAGCAGCCAAGATAGCGGGAGCCTAAATGAGCAGTTCTTC
TRBJ2-3	TRBV4-1	NA	NA	CASSQDSLGSTDTQYF	TGCGCCAGCAGCCAAGATAGCCTAGGTAGCACAGATACGCAGTATTTT
TRBJ2-7	TRBV7-6	TRBD2	many	CASSSRTGTRSAYEQYF	TGTGCCAGCAGCTCAAGAACCGGGACTAGAAGTGCCTACGAGCAGTACTTC
TRBJ1-1	TRBV10-3	TRBD1	few	CAISDTGGLNTEAFF	TGTGCCATCAGTGATACAGGGGGCTTGAACACTGAAGCTTTCTTT
TRBJ1-4	TRBV10-2	NA	NA	CASRYREKLFF	TGCGCCAGCAGGTACAGGGAAAAACTGTTTTTT
TRBJ2-2	TRBV7-2	TRBD2	many	CASSLGRERGRRGELFF	TGTGCCAGCAGCTTAGGGCGCGAGCGGGGCCGGCGTGGGGAGCTGTTTTTT
TRBJ2-3	TRBV19	NA	few	CASSPKPADTQYF	TGTGCCAGTAGTCCCAAACCCGCAGATACGCAGTATTTT
TRBJ1-1	TRBV6-5	NA	once	CASSRAPRHTEAFF	TGTGCCAGCAGCCGGGCCCCGCGGCACACTGAAGCTTTCTTT
TRBJ2-7	TRBV7-9	TRBD2	many	CASSLLPGGPDEQYF	TGTGCCAGCAGCTTACTACCGGGGGGGCCCGACGAGCAGTACTTC
TRBJ2-2	TRBV2	NA	NA	CASMGSGELFF	TGTGCCAGCATGGGATCCGGGGAGCTGTTTTTT
TRBJ1-1	TRBV28	NA	few	CASSTPYEDLNTEAFF	TGTGCCAGCAGTACACCTTACGAAGACTTGAACACTGAAGCTTTCTTT
TRBJ2-3	TRBV6-2/TRBV6-3	NA	many	CASSYSLQSISPSTDTQYF	TGTGCCAGCAGTTACTCCTTACAATCGATATCTCCTAGCACAGATACGCAGTATTTT
TRBJ2-3	TRBV7-2	NA	NA	CASSSRVRGDTQYF	TGTGCCAGCAGCTCCAGGGTTCGGGGAGATACGCAGTATTTT
TRBJ2-3	TRBV2	NA	NA	CAGVGGVLTGTTDTQYF	TGTGCCGGGGTCGGAGGGGTATTGACAGGTACCACAGATACGCAGTATTTT